A single T cell receptor (beta chain) is shown here with its context. The CDR3 extends over 12 amino acids. V lost 3 bases and J 7 bases, leaving 8 bases between the germline ends. CDR1 is SGHRS, CDR2 YFSETQ, per germline. This record comes from a study of blood T cell repertoires in COVID-19. Study context: The samples span acute and convalescent COVID-19 from the United States, Italy and Spain. T cells, B-cell-depleted T cells, or PBMCs supplied cDNA or gDNA.

Original handling: Amplification with reference gene primers provided the estimates of nucleated cell counts. This table comes from immunoSEQ multiplex PCR, and its TCRdb copy is limited to in-frame clones, with some not included. Clone size and the V and J calls come from that table; the DNA yielded D and trimming. This sample has about 140,000 clones, with 75% to 85% found just once. This TCR was sampled from an elderly woman with acute or convalescent COVID-19. The chain is built from TRBV5-1 and TRBJ2-1, with a weak D call TRBD2 (6 bases). Sequencing was done on a sample of peripheral blood. The CDR3 sequence is CASSYGLNEQFF. CDR3 DNA: TGCGCCAGCAGCTACGGACTAAATGAGCAGTTCTTC.